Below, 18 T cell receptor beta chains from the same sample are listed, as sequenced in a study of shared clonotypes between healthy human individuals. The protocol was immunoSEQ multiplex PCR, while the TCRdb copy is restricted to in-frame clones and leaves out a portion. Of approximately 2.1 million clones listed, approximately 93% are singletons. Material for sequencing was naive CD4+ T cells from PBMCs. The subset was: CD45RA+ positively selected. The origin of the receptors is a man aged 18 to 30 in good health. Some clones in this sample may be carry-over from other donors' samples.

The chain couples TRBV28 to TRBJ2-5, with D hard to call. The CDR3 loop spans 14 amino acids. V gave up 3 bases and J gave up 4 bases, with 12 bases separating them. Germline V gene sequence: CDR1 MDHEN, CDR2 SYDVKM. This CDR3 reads CASSFKLSLETQYF. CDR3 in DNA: TGTGCCAGCAGTTTTAAGTTAAGTTTAGAGACCCAGTACTTC.

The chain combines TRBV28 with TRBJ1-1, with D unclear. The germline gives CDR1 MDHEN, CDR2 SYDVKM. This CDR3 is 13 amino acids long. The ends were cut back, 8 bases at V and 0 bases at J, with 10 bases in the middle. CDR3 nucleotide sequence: TGTGCCAGCGTATATAGGATGAACACTGAAGCTTTCTTT. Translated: CASVYRMNTEAFF.

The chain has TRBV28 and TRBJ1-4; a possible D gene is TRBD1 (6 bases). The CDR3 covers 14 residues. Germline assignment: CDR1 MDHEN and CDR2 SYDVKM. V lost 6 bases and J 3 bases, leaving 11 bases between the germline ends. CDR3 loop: CASRRGGPNEKLFF. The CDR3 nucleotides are TGTGCCAGCAGGAGGGGGGGCCCTAATGAAAAACTGTTTTTT.

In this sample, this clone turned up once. The CDR3 region is CASSSTSNEQYF. In DNA, the CDR3 is TGTGCCAGCAGCTCGACTAGCAACGAGCAGTACTTC. This rearrangement joins TRBV7-2 to TRBJ2-7; TRBD2 matches 7 bases. J gave up 5 bases and V 4 bases, and 2 bases lay outside the gene matches. Germline V gene data show CDR1 as SGHTA and CDR2 as FQGNSA. This CDR3 has 12 residues.

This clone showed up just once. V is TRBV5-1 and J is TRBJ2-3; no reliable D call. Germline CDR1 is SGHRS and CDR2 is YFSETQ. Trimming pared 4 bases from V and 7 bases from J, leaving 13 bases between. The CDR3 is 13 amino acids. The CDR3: CASSPIVRNTQYF. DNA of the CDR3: TGCGCCAGCAGCCCTATTGTGCGTAATACGCAGTATTTT.

The CDR3 bases are TGTGCCAGCGGCCTGAGTCCGGGGAGCGGGCAGCCCCAGCATTTT. Translated: CASGLSPGSGQPQHF. The chain is built from TRBV28 and TRBJ1-5; D gene unclear. V gave up 8 bases and J gave up 7 bases, with 21 bases separating them. Germline-derived CDR1 and CDR2 are MDHEN and SYDVKM. The CDR3 is 15 residues long.

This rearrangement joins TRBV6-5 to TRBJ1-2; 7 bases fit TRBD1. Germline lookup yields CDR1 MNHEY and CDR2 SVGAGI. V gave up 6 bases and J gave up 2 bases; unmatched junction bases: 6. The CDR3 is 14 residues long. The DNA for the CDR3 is TGTGCCAGCAGCCAGACAGGGAAAAACTATGGCTACACCTTC. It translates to CASSQTGKNYGYTF.

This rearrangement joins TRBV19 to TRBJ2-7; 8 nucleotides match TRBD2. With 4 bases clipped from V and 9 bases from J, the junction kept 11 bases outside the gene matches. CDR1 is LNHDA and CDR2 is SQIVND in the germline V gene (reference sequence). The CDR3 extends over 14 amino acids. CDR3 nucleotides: TGTGCCAGTAGTAGAGGCCTAGCGGGTAGTGCGCAGTACTTC. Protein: CASSRGLAGSAQYF.

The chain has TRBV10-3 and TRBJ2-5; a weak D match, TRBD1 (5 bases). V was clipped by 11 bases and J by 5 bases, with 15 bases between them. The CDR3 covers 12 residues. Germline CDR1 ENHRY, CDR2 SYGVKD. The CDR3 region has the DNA TGTGCCCTGGGGCCGGACGGGGAGACCCAGTACTTC. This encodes CALGPDGETQYF.

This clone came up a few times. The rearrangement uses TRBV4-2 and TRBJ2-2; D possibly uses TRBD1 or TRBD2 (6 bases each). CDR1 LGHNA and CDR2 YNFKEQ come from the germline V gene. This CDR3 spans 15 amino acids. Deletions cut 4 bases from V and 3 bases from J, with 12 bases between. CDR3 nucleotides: TGTGCCAGCAGCCCGGGGGACATCTACACCGGGGAGCTGTTTTTT. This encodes CASSPGDIYTGELFF.

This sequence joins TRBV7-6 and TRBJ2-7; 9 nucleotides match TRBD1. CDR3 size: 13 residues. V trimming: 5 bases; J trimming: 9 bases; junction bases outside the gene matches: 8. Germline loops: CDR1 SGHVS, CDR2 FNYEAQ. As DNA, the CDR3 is TGTGCCAGCAGCGCCCACAGGGGGCGCGGGCAGTACTTC. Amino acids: CASSAHRGRGQYF.

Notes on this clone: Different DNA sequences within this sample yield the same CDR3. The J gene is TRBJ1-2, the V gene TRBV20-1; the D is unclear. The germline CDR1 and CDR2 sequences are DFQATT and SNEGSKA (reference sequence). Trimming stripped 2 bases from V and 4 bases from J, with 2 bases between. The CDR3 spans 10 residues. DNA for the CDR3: TGCAGTGCTAGAAGCTATGGCTACACCTTC. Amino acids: CSARSYGYTF.

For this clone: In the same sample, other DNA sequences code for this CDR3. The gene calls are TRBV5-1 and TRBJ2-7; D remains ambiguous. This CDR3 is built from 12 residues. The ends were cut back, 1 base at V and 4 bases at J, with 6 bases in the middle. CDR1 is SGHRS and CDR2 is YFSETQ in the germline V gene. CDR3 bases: TGCGCCAGCAGCTTGCCAGCGTACGAGCAGTACTTC. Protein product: CASSLPAYEQYF.

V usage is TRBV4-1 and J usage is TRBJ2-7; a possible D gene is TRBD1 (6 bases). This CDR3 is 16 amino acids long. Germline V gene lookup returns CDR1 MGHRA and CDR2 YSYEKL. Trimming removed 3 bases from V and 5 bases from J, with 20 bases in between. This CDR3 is CASSHPLTGSPHEQYF. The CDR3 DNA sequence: TGCGCCAGCAGCCACCCCCTAACAGGGAGTCCCCACGAGCAGTACTTC.

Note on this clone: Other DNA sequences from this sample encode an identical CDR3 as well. The CDR3 DNA reads TGTGCCAGCAGTTTAGGGGGGAGAGACGGCTACACCTTC. It yields the protein CASSLGGRDGYTF. V and J are TRBV28 and TRBJ1-2; TRBD1 might be the D (5 bases). The germline CDR1 and CDR2 sequences are MDHEN and SYDVKM. The V and J ends lost 2 bases and 8 bases respectively, with 12 bases between them. This CDR3 region has 13 residues.

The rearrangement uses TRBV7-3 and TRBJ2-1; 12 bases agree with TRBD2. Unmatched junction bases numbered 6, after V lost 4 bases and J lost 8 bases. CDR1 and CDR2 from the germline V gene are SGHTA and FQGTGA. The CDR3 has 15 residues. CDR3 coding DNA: TGTGCCAGCAGCTCCCGGACTAGCGGGAACGATGAGCAGTTCTTC. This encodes CASSSRTSGNDEQFF.

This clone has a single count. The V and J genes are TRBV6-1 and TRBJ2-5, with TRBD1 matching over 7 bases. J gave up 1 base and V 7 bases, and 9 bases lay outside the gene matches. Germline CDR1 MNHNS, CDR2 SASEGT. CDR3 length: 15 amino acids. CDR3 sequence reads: CASTATGTFQETQYF. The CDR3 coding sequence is TGTGCCAGCACCGCGACAGGGACCTTCCAAGAGACCCAGTACTTC.

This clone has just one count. This chain's CDR3 is CASSLFTPGTTNEKLFF. Here the CDR3 DNA reads TGTGCCAGTAGCCTATTTACTCCCGGAACAACTAATGAAAAACTGTTTTTT. V usage is TRBV19 and J usage is TRBJ1-4; D call uncertain. The CDR3 is 17 amino acids. V was pared by 6 bases and J by 0 bases, with 17 bases between. The V gene's germline CDR1 is LNHDA and CDR2 SQIVND (reference sequence).